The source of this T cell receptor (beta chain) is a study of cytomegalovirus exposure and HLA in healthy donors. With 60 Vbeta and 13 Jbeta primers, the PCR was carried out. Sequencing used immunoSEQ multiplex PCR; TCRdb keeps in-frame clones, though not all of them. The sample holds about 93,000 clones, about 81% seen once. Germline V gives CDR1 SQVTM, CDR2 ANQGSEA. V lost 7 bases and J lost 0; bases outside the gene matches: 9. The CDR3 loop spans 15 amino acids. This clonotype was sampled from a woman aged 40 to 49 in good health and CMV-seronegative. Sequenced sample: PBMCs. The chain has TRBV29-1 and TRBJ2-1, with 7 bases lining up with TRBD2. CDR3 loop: CSGTLGGSSYNEQFF. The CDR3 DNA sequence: TGCAGCGGAACCCTCGGGGGGAGCTCCTACAATGAGCAGTTCTTC.